These 4 T cell receptor beta chains were sequenced from one sample in a study of blood T cell dynamics during melanoma immunotherapy. The method was immunoSEQ multiplex PCR; TCRdb's version includes in-frame clones alone and lacks a portion of them. The sample includes over 9,000 clones, around 82% of them seen just once. Time point reported: week 3, after first cycle of checkpoint inhibitor. The sample here was blood, taken from a patient treated with checkpoint blockade. The receptors were gathered from a human donor with melanoma.

This chain joins TRBV10-3 and TRBJ2-2; no clear D gene. V was clipped by 2 bases and J by 6 bases, with 4 bases between them. This CDR3 comprises 12 residues. From germline, CDR1 is ENHRY and CDR2 SYGVKD. This chain's CDR3 is CAISEPPGELFF. CDR3 coding DNA: TGTGCCATCAGTGAGCCCCCCGGGGAGCTGTTTTTT.

The V and J genes are TRBV19 and TRBJ1-5; D possibly corresponds to TRBD1 (6 bases). V was clipped by 3 bases and J by 1 base, with 22 bases between them. Germline CDR1 reads LNHDA; CDR2 reads SQIVND (reference sequence). This CDR3 contains 19 residues. This CDR3 reads CASSISSVVGGGSNQPQHF. The CDR3, as DNA: TGTGCCAGTAGTATTTCCTCGGTCGTGGGGGGCGGGAGCAATCAGCCCCAGCATTTT.

This clone occurred a few times. This chain connects TRBV29-1 to TRBJ1-1, with D possibly matching TRBD1 (5 bases). The CDR3 sequence is 11 residues long. Trimming removed 5 bases from V and 2 bases from J, with 6 bases in between. Germline CDR1 SQVTM, CDR2 ANQGSEA. The CDR3: CSVTGNTEAFF. Here the CDR3 DNA reads TGCAGCGTTACAGGCAACACTGAAGCTTTCTTT.

V is TRBV19 and J is TRBJ2-7; D is possibly TRBD2 (5 bases). The CDR3 is 14 residues long. V shed 4 bases and J shed 2 bases, with 12 bases lying between them. Germline V gene data show CDR1 as LNHDA and CDR2 as SQIVND (reference sequence). CDR3 coding DNA: TGTGCCAGTAGTACCCCCGGACTGGCCTACGAGCAGTACTTC. Protein: CASSTPGLAYEQYF.